This TCR beta chain was found in a study of cytotoxic CD8 clonotypes in ibrutinib-treated CLL. Study-level information: Patients: about 11 relapsed/refractory, more than 14 treatment-naive, fewer than 18 IGHV unmutated. The authors obtained response samples at a median of about 12 months of treatment, range 6 to 36.

Findings and caveats of the study: Clonality rose at ibrutinib response, held steady in sustained remission, and fell toward baseline at progression. Sustained-remission and progressing patients had different sampling times.

Germline V CDR1 and CDR2: SNHLY, FYNNEI. This CDR3 has 12 residues. With 10 bases removed from V and 6 bases from J, the gap between germline ends came to 16 bases. Concerning this clone itself: Its target is unknown.

Produced via immunoSEQ multiplex PCR; TCRdb's table is partial and in-frame only. The sample contains fewer than 25,000 clones, about four fifths of which appear only once. The J gene is TRBJ2-7, the V gene TRBV2; tentative D call: TRBD2 (5 bases). The TCR sequence derives from a human donor with chronic lymphocytic leukemia. Source: PBMCs, taken before ibrutinib treatment. The CDR3 here is CATQDSLGEQYF. The CDR3 nucleotides read TGTGCCACCCAGGACTCCCTCGGCGAGCAGTACTTC.